These 17 T cell receptor beta chains were all obtained from the same sample, sequenced in a study of shared T cell receptors in the human thymus. Method: immunoSEQ multiplex PCR; TCRdb's copy keeps in-frame clones and lacks some. The table lists 720,000 or so clones, over 75% of them singletons. The data also belong to a second study, concerning human thymus T cells.

The source material was thymocytes. These receptors were collected from a girl under three years old with a congenital heart defect.

This sequence joins TRBV7-2 and TRBJ2-7; no firm D call. Trimming pared 4 bases from V and 1 base from J, leaving 11 bases between. Germline loops: CDR1 SGHTA, CDR2 FQGNSA. The CDR3 is made up of 14 amino acids. The CDR3 region has the DNA TGTGCCAGCAGCTCCAAGACTCCTTCCTACGAGCAGTACTTC. The encoded protein is CASSSKTPSYEQYF.

This chain connects TRBV5-1 to TRBJ2-2, with 7 bases that match TRBD1. The CDR3 covers 13 residues. Trimming removed 2 bases from V and 9 bases from J; junction bases left unmatched: 4. Germline-derived CDR1 and CDR2 are SGHRS and YFSETQ. In DNA, the CDR3 is TGCGCCAGCAGCTTTAACAGGGGCCGGGAGCTGTTTTTT. Encoded protein: CASSFNRGRELFF.

The rearrangement uses TRBV6-5 and TRBJ2-3; tentative D call: TRBD1 (5 bases). This CDR3 comprises 14 residues. The germline gives CDR1 MNHEY, CDR2 SVGAGI. Trimming stripped 5 bases from V and 2 bases from J, with 11 bases between. As DNA, the CDR3 is TGTGCCAGCAGTCCCCGGACATTCACAGATACGCAGTATTTT. The encoded protein is CASSPRTFTDTQYF.

The J gene is TRBJ1-1, the V gene TRBV4-2; D is possibly TRBD1 (5 bases). Germline V lookup: CDR1 LGHNA, CDR2 YNFKEQ. Trimming removed 1 base at V and 6 bases at J, with 21 bases between. The CDR3 covers 17 residues. The CDR3 DNA reads as TGTGCCAGCAGCCAAGGGGGAGAGGGGCTAAAGCGGGCTGAAGCTTTCTTT. Its translation: CASSQGGEGLKRAEAFF.

This clone was seen a single time. The chain couples TRBV2 to TRBJ1-3; D not certain. Germline V gives CDR1 SNHLY, CDR2 FYNNEI. The CDR3 is 16 amino acids. The germline V and J ends were trimmed by 3 bases and 7 bases, with 19 bases remaining between them. The CDR3 DNA follows: TGTGCCAGCAGTGATATCATAGAGCACCGGAGTAACACCATATATTTT. The encoded protein is CASSDIIEHRSNTIYF.

J is TRBJ1-2 and V is TRBV5-5; the D is unclear. The CDR3 totals 13 residues. CDR1 is SGHKS and CDR2 is YYEKEE in the germline V gene (reference sequence). Trimming took off 0 bases at V and 3 bases at J, with 6 bases between the two ends. CDR3 amino acids: CASSLVADYGYTF. As DNA, the CDR3 is TGTGCCAGCAGCTTGGTGGCAGACTATGGCTACACCTTC.

The CDR3 loop reads CASSLGSYRGSYGYTF. Written as DNA, the CDR3 is TGTGCCAGCAGCTTGGGGTCCTACAGGGGGAGCTATGGCTACACCTTC. The chain has TRBV5-6 and TRBJ1-2; TRBD1 aligns across 8 bases. Trimming removed 0 bases from V and 4 bases from J; junction bases left unmatched: 8. This CDR3 has 16 residues. The germline gives CDR1 SGHDT, CDR2 YYEEEE.

The CDR3 DNA is TGTGCCAGCAGCGTAGGTCGGACAGGGAGGGATTCACCCCTCCACTTT. Amino acid sequence: CASSVGRTGRDSPLHF. The chain employs TRBV9 and TRBJ1-6; 8 bases are a match to TRBD1. Germline V lookup: CDR1 SGDLS, CDR2 YYNGEE. With V trimmed by 0 bases and J by 8 bases, 7 bases remained unmatched. The CDR3 contains 16 residues.

This clone was seen a few times. The chain carries TRBV27 and TRBJ2-7, with D perhaps TRBD2 (6 bases). V was clipped by 1 base and J by 8 bases, with 18 bases between them. This CDR3 is built from 15 residues. Germline V gene lookup returns CDR1 MNHEY and CDR2 SMNVEV (reference sequence). CDR3 protein: CASSLLGDSPQKQYF. DNA for the CDR3: TGTGCCAGCAGTTTATTGGGGGACTCGCCTCAGAAGCAGTACTTC.

This chain joins TRBV4-3 and TRBJ1-4, with 8 bases identical to TRBD1. This CDR3 spans 16 amino acids. Germline CDR1 reads LGHNA; CDR2 reads YSLEER. With 0 bases clipped from V and 8 bases from J, the junction kept 8 bases outside the gene matches. CDR3 nucleotide sequence: TGCGCCAGCAGCCAAGACGGACAGGGCCGGGAAGAAAAACTGTTTTTT. Translated, it gives CASSQDGQGREEKLFF.

This rearrangement joins TRBV6-4 to TRBJ2-4; 12 bases fit TRBD2. The V and J ends lost 0 bases and 0 bases, in that order; junction bases with no gene match: 9. The V gene's germline CDR1 is MRHNA and CDR2 SNTAGT. The CDR3 runs 20 residues. The CDR3 bases are TGTGCCAGCAGTGACTCGATCACTAGCGGGGGGAATCTAGCCAAAAACATTCAGTACTTC. The encoded protein is CASSDSITSGGNLAKNIQYF.

The genes are TRBV5-3 and TRBJ2-5; 9 nucleotides match TRBD1. TRBV5-3 is annotated as an ORF whose role is uncertain. This CDR3 contains 19 residues. The ends lost 2 bases at V and 3 bases at J; junction bases unmatched: 17. CDR3 sequence: CARSFADGQGTGGEETQYF. For the CDR3, the DNA is TGTGCCAGAAGCTTCGCCGACGGACAGGGGACGGGGGGTGAAGAGACCCAGTACTTC.

The gene calls are TRBV9 and TRBJ1-3; D gene uncertain. The V and J ends lost 3 bases and 3 bases respectively, with 16 bases between them. The CDR3 totals 16 residues. CDR1 is SGDLS and CDR2 is YYNGEE in the germline V gene. In DNA, the CDR3 is TGTGCCAGCAGCGAGAATTTACCGGTTTTTGGAAACACCATATATTTT. This translates into CASSENLPVFGNTIYF.

This chain uses TRBV4-1 with TRBJ2-7, with D uncertain. CDR1 MGHRA and CDR2 YSYEKL come from the germline V gene. V was pared by 0 bases and J by 0 bases, with 12 bases between. This CDR3 contains 16 residues. Here the CDR3 DNA reads TGCGCCAGCAGCCAAGATTTGGCAGAAATCTCCTACGAGCAGTACTTC. Its protein is CASSQDLAEISYEQYF.

The chain uses TRBV4-1 and TRBJ1-5; possibly TRBD1 for D (6 bases). CDR3 length: 15 residues. Germline CDR1 MGHRA, CDR2 YSYEKL. V was trimmed by 1 base and J by 4 bases, leaving 11 bases between them. CDR3 sequence (DNA): TGCGCCAGCAGCCAAGTGCCAGGGGATAATCAGCCCCAGCATTTT. Translated, it gives CASSQVPGDNQPQHF.

This chain uses TRBV5-1 with TRBJ1-1; D call uncertain. Germline assignment: CDR1 SGHRS and CDR2 YFSETQ. V lost 4 bases and J lost 7, with 11 bases in between. The CDR3 length is 12 residues. As DNA, the CDR3 is TGCGCCAGCAGCCAGCCGGCGGGTGAAGCTTTCTTT. Translation: CASSQPAGEAFF. Based on the CDR3 plus reference TRBV5-1 and TRBJ1-1, the full variable domain is KAGVTQTPRYLIKTRGQQVTLSCSPISGHRSVSWYQQTPGQGLQFLFEYFSETQRNKGNFPGRFSGRQFSNSRSEMNVSTLELGDSALYLCASSQPAGEAFFGQGTRLTVV.

This chain joins TRBV5-8 and TRBJ2-1; TRBD2 agrees at 9 bases. Germline CDR1 reads SGHTS; CDR2 reads YDEGEE. The CDR3 totals 14 residues. The V segment lost 4 bases and the J segment 8 bases; nucleotides outside the gene matches: 7. CDR3: CASSRHIAGDEQFF. The CDR3 region has the DNA TGTGCCAGCAGCCGCCACATAGCGGGGGATGAGCAGTTCTTC.